This T cell receptor (beta chain) was found in a study of neurological immune-mediated disorders. By 5'RACE with 10-nucleotide random UMIs, the cDNA was made. TCRdb analysed the 5' RACE reads with MiXCR anew, one entry per CDR3 protein. The sample lists some 19,000 distinct CDR3 sequences, 15% occurring once. The CDR3 extends over 12 amino acids. V lost 4 bases and J lost 4, with 10 bases in between. CDR1 and CDR2 from the germline V gene are DFQATT and SNEGSKA (reference sequence). The unsorted libraries were made from 2 million PBMCs kept at -80 C. General observations from the study: TCR clonal expansion peaked in HTLV-1-associated myelopathy patients and was lowest in multiple sclerosis patients.

This clonotype was seen at least ten times. The antigen remains undetermined. This chain connects TRBV20-1 to TRBJ1-2, with no clear D. The receptor was derived from a female donor with HTLV-1-associated myelopathy (HAM/TSP). The sequenced sample consisted of PBMCs. The CDR3 reads CSAIHRGYGYTF. The CDR3 region has the DNA TGCAGTGCTATCCACCGGGGCTATGGCTACACCTTC.